The 7 T cell receptor beta chains reported below all come from one sample, sequenced in a study of chemoradiotherapy in HPV16-positive cancers. Profiling relied on immunoSEQ multiplex PCR, and the TCRdb table lists in-frame clones only, not all of them. The data show some 2,000 clones, about two thirds seen once. Here the sequenced sample was tumor tissue, taken from a patient who underwent chemoradiotherapy. Every receptor here comes from a human donor with HPV-associated anogenital cancer.

In the case of this clone: Other nucleotide sequences from this sample produce the same CDR3. The V and J genes are TRBV2 and TRBJ1-5, with D maybe TRBD1 (6 bases). This CDR3 is 13 amino acids long. The ends were cut back, 6 bases at V and 6 bases at J, with 12 bases in the middle. Germline V gene sequence: CDR1 SNHLY, CDR2 FYNNEI. The CDR3 DNA follows: TGTGCCAGCAGAACCGGACAGAGTCAGCCCCAGCATTTT. Residues: CASRTGQSQPQHF.

J is TRBJ2-2 and V is TRBV19; maybe TRBD2 (5 bases). V was trimmed by 3 bases and J by 6 bases, leaving 14 bases between them. The V gene's germline CDR1 is LNHDA and CDR2 SQIVND (reference sequence). The CDR3 runs 15 residues. The CDR3 region has the DNA TGTGCCAGTAGTATTAAAGGGAGTATCGCCGGGGAGCTGTTTTTT. Translated, it gives CASSIKGSIAGELFF.

This chain links TRBV11-1 with TRBJ1-5; D unclear. V was trimmed by 1 base and J by 5 bases, leaving 12 bases between them. The germline V gene encodes CDR1 SGHAT and CDR2 FQDESV (reference sequence). The CDR3 extends over 15 amino acids. The CDR3, as DNA: TGTGCCAGCAGCTTAGAGGTGGGTTCCGATCAGCCCCAGCATTTT. Its translation: CASSLEVGSDQPQHF. Full variable domain (outside the CDR3, taken from reference TRBV11-1 and TRBJ1-5): EAEVAQSPRYKITEKSQAVAFWCDPISGHATLYWYRQILGQGPELLVQFQDESVVDDSQLPKDRFSAERLKGVDSTLKIQPAELGDSAMYLCASSLEVGSDQPQHFGDGTRLSIL.

This clone was observed a few times. The J gene is TRBJ2-5, the V gene TRBV5-1; no firm D call. The germline V gene has CDR1 SGHRS and CDR2 YFSETQ. V was trimmed by 5 bases and J by 2 bases, leaving 4 bases between them. The length of the CDR3 is 11 residues. The CDR3 DNA reads TGCGCCAGCAGTTTACAAGAGACCCAGTACTTC. Amino acid sequence: CASSLQETQYF.

The chain carries TRBV27 and TRBJ2-2; D gene unclear. Between the trimmed V and J ends, which lost 2 bases and 0 bases, there was a span of 7 bases. The CDR3 runs to 15 residues. Per the germline V gene, CDR1 is MNHEY and CDR2 is SMNVEV (reference sequence). CDR3 sequence: CASSLTHANTGELFF. CDR3 DNA sequence: TGTGCCAGCAGTTTAACACACGCGAACACCGGGGAGCTGTTTTTT.

This clone is a singleton in its sample. The gene calls are TRBV5-8 and TRBJ2-6; D ambiguous. V was trimmed by 7 bases and J by 5 bases, leaving 25 bases between them. Germline V lookup: CDR1 SGHTS, CDR2 YDEGEE. This CDR3 is built from 18 residues. The CDR3 reads CASVIANKSQSRANVLTF. The CDR3 DNA sequence: TGTGCCAGCGTAATTGCCAATAAGTCACAAAGTCGGGCCAACGTCCTGACTTTC.

This sequence joins TRBV4-2 and TRBJ2-7; perhaps TRBD1 as D (5 bases). There are 14 residues in the CDR3. The V gene's germline CDR1 is LGHNA and CDR2 YNFKEQ. Trimming left V 6 bases short and J 2 bases short, with 14 bases between. CDR3 residues: CASRPDLGAYEQYF. CDR3 DNA: TGTGCCAGCAGACCTGACCTAGGGGCCTACGAGCAGTACTTC.